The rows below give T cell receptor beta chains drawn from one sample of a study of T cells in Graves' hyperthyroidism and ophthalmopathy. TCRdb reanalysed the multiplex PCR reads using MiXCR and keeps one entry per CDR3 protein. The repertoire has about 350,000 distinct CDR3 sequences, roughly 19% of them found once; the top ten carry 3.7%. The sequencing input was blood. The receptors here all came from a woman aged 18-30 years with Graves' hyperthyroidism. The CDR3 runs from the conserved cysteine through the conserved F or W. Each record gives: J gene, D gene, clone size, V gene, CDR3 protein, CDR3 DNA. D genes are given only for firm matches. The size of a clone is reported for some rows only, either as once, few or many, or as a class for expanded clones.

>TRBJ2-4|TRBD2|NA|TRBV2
CASSMTSSSGIQYF
TGTGCCAGCAGCATGACTAGCTCGTCTGGCATTCAGTACTTC
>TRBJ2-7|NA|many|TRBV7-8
CASSLARGGARNEQYF
TGTGCCAGCAGCTTAGCGAGGGGTGGGGCCCGGAACGAGCAGTACTTC
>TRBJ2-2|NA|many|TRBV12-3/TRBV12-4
CASQPGLVNGELFF
TGTGCCTCCCAGCCAGGGTTGGTGAACGGGGAGCTGTTTTTT
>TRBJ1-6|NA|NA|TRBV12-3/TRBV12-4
CASSWDGRYNSPLHF
TGTGCCAGCAGTTGGGACGGCAGATATAATTCACCCCTCCACTTT
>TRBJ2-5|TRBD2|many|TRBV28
CASSFGLAAPQETQYF
TGTGCCAGCAGTTTCGGGCTAGCGGCGCCCCAAGAGACCCAGTACTTC
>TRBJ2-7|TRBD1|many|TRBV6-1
CASRETGAEQYF
TGTGCCAGCAGAGAGACAGGGGCCGAGCAGTACTTC
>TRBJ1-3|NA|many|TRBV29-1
CSVEAVYSSGNTIYF
TGCAGCGTTGAGGCCGTGTACAGCTCTGGAAACACCATATATTTT
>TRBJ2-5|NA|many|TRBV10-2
CASSESVRGLQEETQYF
TGCGCCAGCAGTGAGTCGGTGAGGGGCCTACAGGAAGAGACCCAGTACTTC
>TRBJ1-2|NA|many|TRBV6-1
CASQAGANYGYTF
TGTGCCAGCCAGGCAGGAGCTAACTATGGCTACACCTTC
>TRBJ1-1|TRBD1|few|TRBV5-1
CASSLTGGRDTEAFF
TGCGCCAGCAGCTTGACAGGGGGCCGGGACACTGAAGCTTTCTTT
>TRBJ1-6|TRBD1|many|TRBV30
CAWSRGQGGSPLHF
TGTGCCTGGAGTCGAGGACAGGGAGGTTCACCCCTCCACTTT
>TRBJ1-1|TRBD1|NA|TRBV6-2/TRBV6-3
CASSYSSGQGRRTEAFF
TGTGCCAGCAGTTACTCCTCGGGACAGGGGCGGCGGACTGAAGCTTTCTTT
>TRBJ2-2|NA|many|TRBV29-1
CSVDQGLGELFF
TGCAGCGTTGATCAGGGGTTAGGGGAGCTGTTTTTT
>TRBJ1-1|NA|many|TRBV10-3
CAISRAMNTEAFF
TGTGCCATCAGCAGGGCTATGAACACTGAAGCTTTCTTT
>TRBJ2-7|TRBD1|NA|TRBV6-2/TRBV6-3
CASSGRGQGAVVEQYF
TGTGCCAGCAGTGGGCGAGGACAGGGGGCGGTGGTCGAGCAGTACTTC
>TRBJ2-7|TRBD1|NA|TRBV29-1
CSVEVPAGGSGQGWYF
TGCAGCGTTGAAGTCCCCGCTGGTGGTTCGGGACAGGGATGGTACTTC
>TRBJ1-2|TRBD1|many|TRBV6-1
CASSQGAGYTF
TGTGCCAGCTCTCAGGGGGCTGGCTACACCTTC
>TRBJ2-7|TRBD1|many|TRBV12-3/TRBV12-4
CASSLLDRVGEQYF
TGTGCCAGCAGTTTGCTCGACAGGGTAGGCGAGCAGTACTTC
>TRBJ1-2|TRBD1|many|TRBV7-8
CASSLEGARGYTF
TGTGCCAGCAGCTTGGAGGGGGCTAGAGGCTACACCTTC
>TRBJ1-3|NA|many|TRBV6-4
CASSDPDSGNTIYF
TGTGCCAGCAGTGACCCCGACAGCGGAAACACCATATATTTT
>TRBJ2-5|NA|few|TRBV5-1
CASRRSGSQETQYF
TGCGCCAGCAGACGTAGCGGTTCACAAGAGACCCAGTACTTC
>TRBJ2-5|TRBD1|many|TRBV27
CASSTWGQGLGETQYF
TGTGCCAGCAGTACTTGGGGACAGGGGTTAGGAGAGACCCAGTACTTC
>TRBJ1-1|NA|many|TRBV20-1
CSARRTRLYTEAFF
TGCAGTGCTAGAAGAACCCGTCTATATACTGAAGCTTTCTTT
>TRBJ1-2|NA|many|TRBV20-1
CSARVGAHYGYTF
TGCAGTGCTAGAGTCGGGGCCCACTATGGCTACACCTTC
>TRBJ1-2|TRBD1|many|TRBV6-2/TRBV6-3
CASRERQGLRVGYTF
TGTGCCAGCAGAGAGAGACAGGGCCTTCGGGTTGGCTACACCTTC
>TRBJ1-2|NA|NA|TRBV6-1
CASSVNINYGYTF
TGTGCCAGCAGCGTTAATATCAACTATGGCTACACCTTC
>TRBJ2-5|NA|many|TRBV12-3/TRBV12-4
CASSLRFGAEPRESQYF
TGTGCCAGCAGTTTACGGTTTGGGGCAGAACCAAGAGAGTCCCAGTACTTC
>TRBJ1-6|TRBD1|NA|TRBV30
CAWSPLQGLVSPLHF
TGTGCCTGGTCCCCCTTACAGGGGTTAGTATCACCCCTCCACTTT
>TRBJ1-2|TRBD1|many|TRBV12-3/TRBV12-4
CASRIRGRGYGYTF
TGTGCCAGCAGGATCAGGGGGCGCGGCTATGGCTACACCTTC
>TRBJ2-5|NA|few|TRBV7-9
CASSVLEETQYF
TGTGCCAGCAGCGTCCTGGAGGAGACCCAGTACTTC
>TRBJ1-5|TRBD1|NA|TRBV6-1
CASRPGQDSLSNQPQHF
TGTGCCAGCCGGCCGGGACAGGACTCCTTGAGCAATCAGCCCCAGCATTTT
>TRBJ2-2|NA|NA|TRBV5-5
CASSLFPGNTGELFF
TGTGCCAGCAGCTTGTTTCCAGGGAACACCGGGGAGCTGTTTTTT
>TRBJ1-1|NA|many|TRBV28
CATAWLGVNTEAFF
TGTGCCACCGCCTGGTTGGGTGTGAACACTGAAGCTTTCTTT
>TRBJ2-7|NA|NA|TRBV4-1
CASSQRGGGYEQYF
TGCGCCAGCAGCCAGCGGGGAGGTGGATACGAGCAGTACTTC
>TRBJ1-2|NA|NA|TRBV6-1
CASRQGVWGYGYTF
TGTGCCAGCCGCCAAGGGGTTTGGGGGTATGGCTACACCTTC
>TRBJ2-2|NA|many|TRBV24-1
CATSDRDILANTGELFF
TGTGCCACCAGTGACCGAGACATCCTCGCGAACACCGGGGAGCTGTTTTTT
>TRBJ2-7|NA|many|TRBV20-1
CSAKRGLPPYEQYF
TGCAGTGCCAAGAGGGGCCTCCCGCCCTACGAGCAGTACTTC
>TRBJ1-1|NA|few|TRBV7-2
CASSLVQSMNTEAFF
TGTGCCAGCAGCTTAGTGCAAAGCATGAACACTGAAGCTTTCTTT
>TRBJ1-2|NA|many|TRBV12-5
CASGPGGSRTGYTF
TGTGCTAGTGGTCCGGGGGGCAGCCGCACAGGCTACACCTTC
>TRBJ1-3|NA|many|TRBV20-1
CSASEGFSGNTIYF
TGCAGTGCTAGTGAGGGTTTTTCTGGAAACACCATATATTTT
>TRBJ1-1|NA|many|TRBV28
CASSLDSPTEAFF
TGTGCCAGCAGTTTAGACAGTCCAACTGAAGCTTTCTTT
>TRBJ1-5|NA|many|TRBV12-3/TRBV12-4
CASSFLNSAPQHF
TGTGCCAGCAGTTTCCTCAACTCGGCCCCCCAGCATTTT
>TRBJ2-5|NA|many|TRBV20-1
CSARVGQETQYF
TGCAGTGCTAGAGTCGGGCAAGAGACCCAGTACTTC
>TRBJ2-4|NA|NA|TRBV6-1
CASSLGQGGIQYF
TGTGCCAGCAGCCTGGGTCAGGGAGGCATTCAGTACTTC
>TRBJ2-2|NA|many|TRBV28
CAANSVASGELFF
TGTGCCGCGAACTCGGTGGCCTCCGGGGAGCTGTTTTTT
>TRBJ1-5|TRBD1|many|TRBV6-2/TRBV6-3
CASRRGDRGIRGSNQPQHF
TGTGCCAGCAGACGTGGGGACAGGGGTATTCGGGGTAGCAATCAGCCCCAGCATTTT
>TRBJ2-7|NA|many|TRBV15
CATSRVWTGLHEQYF
TGTGCCACCAGCAGGGTATGGACGGGACTCCACGAGCAGTACTTC